Shown below are 13 T cell receptor beta chains from a single sample sequenced in a study of Graves' ophthalmopathy and Graves' hyperthyroidism. RNA transcripts yielded amplified TCR beta CDR3 regions. An initial RT-PCR round employing HTBI primers preceded a second-round multiplex PCR. MiXCR, applied by TCRdb to the multiplex PCR reads, yields one record per CDR3 protein. The profile shows over 500,000 distinct CDR3 sequences, about a fifth of them singletons. The sample was peripheral blood. These receptors originate from a woman aged 18-30 years with stable Graves' hyperthyroidism. Some clones in this sample may be carry-over from other donors' samples.

The genes are TRBV9 and TRBJ1-6, with TRBD1 matching over 9 bases. The CDR3 loop spans 15 amino acids. J was trimmed by 8 bases and V by 4 bases; bases with no gene match: 7. CDR1 and CDR2 from the germline V gene are SGDLS and YYNGEE. CDR3 coding DNA: TGTGCCAGCAGCTCCACGGGACAGGGCTATTCACCCCTCCACTTT. This codes for CASSSTGQGYSPLHF.

In its sample, this clonotype was seen many times. This rearrangement joins TRBV12-3 or TRBV12-4 to TRBJ1-3; the D gene is possibly TRBD1 (6 bases). CDR3 length: 13 residues. Trimming left V 6 bases short and J 2 bases short, with 8 bases between. CDR3 protein: CASRSGAGNTIYF. The CDR3 DNA follows: TGTGCCAGCAGGTCAGGGGCTGGAAACACCATATATTTT.

This clonotype appeared a few times. The V call is TRBV30, the J call TRBJ1-5, with a weak D call TRBD1 (5 bases). The V gene's germline CDR1 is GTSNPN and CDR2 SVGIG (reference sequence). The length of the CDR3 is 16 residues. With 2 bases removed from V and 4 bases from J, the gap between germline ends came to 18 bases. The CDR3 DNA reads as TGTGCCTGGAGTAAGTTGGAGGGGAGGAGGAATCAGCCCCAGCATTTT. The encoded protein is CAWSKLEGRRNQPQHF.

This clonotype was found many times. The rearrangement links TRBV5-1 to TRBJ2-7; 9 nucleotides align to TRBD2. Germline values: CDR1 SGHRS, CDR2 YFSETQ. With 1 base clipped from V and 3 bases from J, the junction kept 2 bases outside the gene matches. The CDR3 has 14 residues. The CDR3 loop is CASSLFSGSYEQYF. CDR3 coding DNA: TGCGCCAGCAGCTTGTTTAGCGGGAGCTACGAGCAGTACTTC.

Ten or more counts support this clonotype. V is TRBV5-1 and J is TRBJ1-1, with D possibly TRBD1 on 5 matching bases. Germline values: CDR1 SGHRS, CDR2 YFSETQ. The germline V and J ends were trimmed by 0 bases and 3 bases, with 12 bases remaining between them. This CDR3 has 15 amino acids. CDR3 coding DNA: TGCGCCAGCAGCTTGGTTGGGGGAGGGGACACTGAAGCTTTCTTT. Residues: CASSLVGGGDTEAFF.

This clonotype occurred many times. This chain links TRBV15 with TRBJ2-7, with TRBD1 as a possible D gene (6 bases). This CDR3 region has 13 residues. Germline assignment: CDR1 LNHNV and CDR2 YYDKDF (reference sequence). Deletions cut 1 base from V and 4 bases from J, with 8 bases between. For the CDR3, the DNA is TGTGCCACCAGCAGAGGCACAGGGTACGAGCAGTACTTC. Its protein is CATSRGTGYEQYF.

The chain carries TRBV20-1 and TRBJ2-2; D might be TRBD2 (5 bases). The CDR3 loop spans 12 amino acids. The germline gives CDR1 DFQATT, CDR2 SNEGSKA (reference sequence). V was pared by 8 bases and J by 3 bases, with 10 bases between. The CDR3 nucleotides read TGCAGTCCTCACGGGGACACCGGGGAGCTGTTTTTT. Protein: CSPHGDTGELFF.

This clonotype has ten or more counts. The rearrangement uses TRBV27 and TRBJ1-1, with D maybe TRBD1 (6 bases). Germline V CDR1 and CDR2: MNHEY, SMNVEV (reference sequence). The V and J ends lost 6 bases and 1 base respectively, with 30 bases between them. The CDR3 sequence is 20 residues long. CDR3 bases: TGTGCCAGCAGATTCGCTTTATTCCCGGGACAACGATTAGCGAACACTGAAGCTTTCTTT. As protein: CASRFALFPGQRLANTEAFF.

This clonotype was recorded many times. The rearrangement uses TRBV7-9 and TRBJ2-7; no definite D call. CDR1 SEHNR and CDR2 FQNEAQ come from the germline V gene (reference sequence). The length of the CDR3 is 11 residues. The V end was cut by 2 bases, the J end by 7 bases, with 6 bases between. The CDR3 spells CASSLSWEQYF. The CDR3 DNA follows: TGTGCCAGCAGCTTATCCTGGGAGCAGTACTTC.

This clonotype has a handful of counts. The CDR3 region is CASRIGRGPQGHSYEQYF. In DNA, the CDR3 is TGCGCCAGCAGGATTGGCAGGGGGCCACAGGGACATTCCTACGAGCAGTACTTC. The chain employs TRBV5-1 and TRBJ2-7, with 8 nucleotides matching TRBD1. The germline CDR1 and CDR2 sequences are SGHRS and YFSETQ. The ends lost 5 bases at V and 1 base at J; junction bases unmatched: 17. The CDR3 has 18 residues.

This clonotype has more than one count but fewer than ten. The chain joins TRBV3-1 to TRBJ1-1; D remains ambiguous. The V end lost 7 bases, the J end lost 3 bases, and 15 bases lay between the germline ends. CDR3 length: 14 residues. Germline lookup yields CDR1 LGHDT and CDR2 YNNKEL (reference sequence). Here the CDR3 reads CASIPTVLDTEAFF. As DNA, the CDR3 is TGTGCCAGCATCCCCACTGTTTTGGACACTGAAGCTTTCTTT.

This clonotype was counted at least ten times. V and J are TRBV7-9 and TRBJ2-4; D is perhaps TRBD1 (5 bases). V was trimmed by 2 bases and J by 3 bases, leaving 8 bases between them. Germline CDR1 reads SEHNR; CDR2 reads FQNEAQ (reference sequence). CDR3 length equals 14 residues. Here the CDR3 reads CASSLYQGKNIQYF. The CDR3 region has the DNA TGTGCCAGCAGCTTATACCAGGGCAAAAACATTCAGTACTTC.

This clonotype occurred many times. V is TRBV7-9 and J is TRBJ1-6; D ambiguous. Germline loops: CDR1 SEHNR, CDR2 FQNEAQ (reference sequence). V lost 5 bases and J 0 bases, leaving 8 bases between the germline ends. The CDR3 extends over 15 amino acids. The CDR3 nucleotides are TGTGCCAGCAGCCAGGAGAGCTCCTATAATTCACCCCTCCACTTT. Its protein is CASSQESSYNSPLHF.